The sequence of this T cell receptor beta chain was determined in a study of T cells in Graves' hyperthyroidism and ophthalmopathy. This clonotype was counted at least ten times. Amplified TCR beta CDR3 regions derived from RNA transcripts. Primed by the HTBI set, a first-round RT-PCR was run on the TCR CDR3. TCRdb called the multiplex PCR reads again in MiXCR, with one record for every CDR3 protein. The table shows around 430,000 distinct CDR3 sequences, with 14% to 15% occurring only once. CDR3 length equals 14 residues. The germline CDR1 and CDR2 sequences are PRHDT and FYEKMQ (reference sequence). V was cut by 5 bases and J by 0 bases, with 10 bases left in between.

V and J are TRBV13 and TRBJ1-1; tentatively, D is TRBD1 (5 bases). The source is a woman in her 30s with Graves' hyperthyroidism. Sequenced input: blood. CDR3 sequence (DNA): TGTGCCAGCAGCCTCAGGGAAGTGAACACTGAAGCTTTCTTT. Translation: CASSLREVNTEAFF.